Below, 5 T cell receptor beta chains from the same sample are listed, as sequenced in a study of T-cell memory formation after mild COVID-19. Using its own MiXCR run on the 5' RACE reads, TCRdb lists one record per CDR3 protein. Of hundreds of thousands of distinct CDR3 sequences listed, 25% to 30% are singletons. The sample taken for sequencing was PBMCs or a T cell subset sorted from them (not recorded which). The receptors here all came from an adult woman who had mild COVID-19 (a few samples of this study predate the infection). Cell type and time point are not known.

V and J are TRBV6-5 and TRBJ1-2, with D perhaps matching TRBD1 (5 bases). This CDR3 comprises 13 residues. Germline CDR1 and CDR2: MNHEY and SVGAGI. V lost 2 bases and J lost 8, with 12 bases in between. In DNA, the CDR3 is TGTGCCAGCAGTTACAGAGGGGTCAGGGGCTACACCTTC. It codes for CASSYRGVRGYTF.

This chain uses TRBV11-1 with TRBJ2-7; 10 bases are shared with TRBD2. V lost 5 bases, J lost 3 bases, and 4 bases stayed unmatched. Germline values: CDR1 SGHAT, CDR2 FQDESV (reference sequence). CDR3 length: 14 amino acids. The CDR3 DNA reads TGTGCCAGCAGCCCGGGACTAGCGCGCTACGAGCAGTACTTC. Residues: CASSPGLARYEQYF.

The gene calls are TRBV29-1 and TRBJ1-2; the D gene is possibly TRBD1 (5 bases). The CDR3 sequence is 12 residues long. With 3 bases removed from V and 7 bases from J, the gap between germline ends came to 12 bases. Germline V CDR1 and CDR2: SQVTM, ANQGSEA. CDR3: CSVEREGFGYTF. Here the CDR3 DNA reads TGCAGCGTTGAGAGGGAGGGGTTTGGCTACACCTTC.

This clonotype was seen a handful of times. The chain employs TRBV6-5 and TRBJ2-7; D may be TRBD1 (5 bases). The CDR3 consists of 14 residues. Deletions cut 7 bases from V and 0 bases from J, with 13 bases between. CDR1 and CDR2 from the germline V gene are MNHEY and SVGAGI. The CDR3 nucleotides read TGTGCCAGCATGAAAACAGGACGCTCCTACGAGCAGTACTTC. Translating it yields CASMKTGRSYEQYF.

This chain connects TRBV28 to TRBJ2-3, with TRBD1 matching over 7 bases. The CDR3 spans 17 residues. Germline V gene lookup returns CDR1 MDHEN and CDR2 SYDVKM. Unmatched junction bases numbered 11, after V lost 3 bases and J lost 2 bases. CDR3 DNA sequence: TGTGCCAGCAGTTTCCCTGGGACAGATAAAAACACAGATACGCAGTATTTT. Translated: CASSFPGTDKNTDTQYF.